This T cell receptor (beta chain) was identified during a study of T cells in localized non-small cell lung cancer. General study points: In the blood, greater T cell density corresponded to longer overall survival. Adjacent lung exhibited a median of about 50 among the 100 most abundant tumor clones. In uninvolved adjacent lung, T cell clonality reached its highest value, exceeding tumor.

V was cut by 2 bases and J by 4 bases, with 19 bases left in between. The CDR3 has 17 residues. About this clone: The antigen is unknown.

Clones were read by immunoSEQ multiplex PCR, and TCRdb kept only the in-frame ones, dropping some. The data show under 55,000 clones, roughly 90% seen once. The receptor was derived from a woman aged 40-69 years with stage II lung adenocarcinoma. The chain joins TRBV5-3 to TRBJ1-3; D unclear. TRBV5-3 is recorded as an ORF, its role being uncertain. This sample comprised PBMCs, obtained before any cancer treatment. The CDR3 DNA is TGTGCCAGAAGCTTCGGTCCAAAGGTCCGGACCGGAAACACCATATATTTT. Its translation is CARSFGPKVRTGNTIYF.